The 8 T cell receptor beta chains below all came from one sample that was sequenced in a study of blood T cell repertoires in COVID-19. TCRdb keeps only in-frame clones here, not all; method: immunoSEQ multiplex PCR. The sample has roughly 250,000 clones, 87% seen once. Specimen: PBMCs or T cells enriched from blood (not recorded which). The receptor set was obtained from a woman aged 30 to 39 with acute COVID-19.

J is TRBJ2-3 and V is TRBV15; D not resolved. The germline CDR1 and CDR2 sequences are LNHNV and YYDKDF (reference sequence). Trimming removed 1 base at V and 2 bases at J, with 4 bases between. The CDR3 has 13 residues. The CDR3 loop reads CATSRGYTDTQYF. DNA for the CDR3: TGTGCCACCAGCAGAGGCTACACAGATACGCAGTATTTT.

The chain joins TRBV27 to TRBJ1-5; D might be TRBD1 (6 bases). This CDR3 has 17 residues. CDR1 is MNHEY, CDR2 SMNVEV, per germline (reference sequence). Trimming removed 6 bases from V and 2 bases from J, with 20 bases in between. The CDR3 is CASSPRGGVGGNQPQHF. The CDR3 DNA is TGTGCCAGCAGCCCTAGGGGGGGAGTTGGTGGCAATCAGCCCCAGCATTTT.

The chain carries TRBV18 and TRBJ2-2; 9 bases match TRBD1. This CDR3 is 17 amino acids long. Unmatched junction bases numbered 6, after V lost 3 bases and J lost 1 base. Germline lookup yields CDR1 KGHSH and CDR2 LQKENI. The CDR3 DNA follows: TGTGCCAGCTCACCCAAGTCGACAGGGGGGAACACCGGGGAGCTGTTTTTT. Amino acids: CASSPKSTGGNTGELFF.

DNA for the CDR3: TGTGCCAGCAGCGCCGACAGGGGGCGCGAGCAGTACTTC. It specifies CASSADRGREQYF. The J gene is TRBJ2-7, the V gene TRBV6-5; the match to TRBD1 covers 10 bases. With V trimmed by 6 bases and J by 6 bases, 5 bases remained unmatched. The CDR3 runs to 13 residues. CDR1 and CDR2 (germline): MNHEY, SVGAGI.

This chain's CDR3 is CASSWTGGRTDTQYF. The CDR3 DNA reads TGCGCCAGCAGCTGGACAGGGGGTCGCACAGATACGCAGTATTTT. This chain uses TRBV5-1 with TRBJ2-3; 10 bases align to TRBD1. Germline lookup yields CDR1 SGHRS and CDR2 YFSETQ. The CDR3 is made up of 15 amino acids. Trimming at V came to 3 bases and at J to 1 base, leaving 2 bases not matched to a gene.

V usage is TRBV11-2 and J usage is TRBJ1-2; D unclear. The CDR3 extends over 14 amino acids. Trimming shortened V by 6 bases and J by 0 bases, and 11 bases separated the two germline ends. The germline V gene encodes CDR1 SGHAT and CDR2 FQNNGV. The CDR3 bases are TGTGCCAGCAGTCCTCTCGACTCTAACTATGGCTACACCTTC. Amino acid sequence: CASSPLDSNYGYTF.

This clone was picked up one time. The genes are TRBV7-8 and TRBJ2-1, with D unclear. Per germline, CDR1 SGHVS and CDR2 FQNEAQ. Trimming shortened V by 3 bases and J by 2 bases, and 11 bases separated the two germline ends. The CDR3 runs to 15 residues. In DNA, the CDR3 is TGTGCCAGCAGCTTCCAAGAGGAAACCTACAATGAGCAGTTCTTC. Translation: CASSFQEETYNEQFF.

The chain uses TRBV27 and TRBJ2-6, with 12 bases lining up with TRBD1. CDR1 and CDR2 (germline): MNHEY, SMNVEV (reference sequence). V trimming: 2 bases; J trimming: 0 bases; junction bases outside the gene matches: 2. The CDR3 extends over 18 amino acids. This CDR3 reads CASSLGTGGASGANVLTF. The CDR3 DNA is TGTGCCAGCAGTTTAGGGACAGGGGGCGCCTCTGGGGCCAACGTCCTGACTTTC.